A single sample is the source of the 27 T cell receptor beta chains below, sequenced in a study of T cell responses to AZD1222 COVID-19 vaccine. TCRdb keeps only in-frame clones here, not all; method: immunoSEQ multiplex PCR. The repertoire holds more than 150,000 clones, with 85% to 95% as singletons. Here the sequenced sample was peripheral blood, taken 28 days after the second AZD1222 dose. The receptors were gathered from an adult who received the AZD1222 COVID-19 vaccine.

The chain uses TRBV3-1 (or the pseudogene TRBV3-2) and TRBJ2-5; D gene unclear. This CDR3 is built from 14 residues. V shed 2 bases and J shed 0 bases, with 7 bases lying between them. The germline gives CDR1 LGHDT, CDR2 YNNKEL (reference sequence). The DNA of the CDR3 is TGTGCCAGCAGCCAAACTATCTACCAAGAGACCCAGTACTTC. It translates to CASSQTIYQETQYF.

This clone was seen only once. CDR3 in DNA: TGTGCCAGCAGAGTACGGGGACGGTATAATTCACCCCTCCACTTT. It codes for CASRVRGRYNSPLHF. The chain has TRBV5-8 and TRBJ1-6; perhaps TRBD1 as D (5 bases). The CDR3 extends over 15 amino acids. Germline CDR1 is SGHTS and CDR2 is YDEGEE. Trimming cost V 5 bases and J 4 bases, with 13 bases left between them.

This chain uses TRBV27 with TRBJ1-4, with D possibly TRBD1 on 6 matching bases. Between the trimmed V and J ends, which lost 5 bases and 5 bases, there was a span of 18 bases. Looked up from germline, CDR1 is MNHEY and CDR2 is SMNVEV (reference sequence). The CDR3 consists of 16 residues. The CDR3 loop reads CASSLRGRGGNEKLFF. The DNA for the CDR3 is TGTGCCAGCAGTCTCCGTGGGAGGGGGGGAAATGAAAAACTGTTTTTT.

The chain recombines TRBV12-3 or TRBV12-4 with TRBJ1-3; D gene uncertain. V was shortened by 3 bases and J by 7 bases, with 4 bases between the two germline ends. There are 11 residues in the CDR3. The CDR3 reads CASSFPNTIYF. DNA of the CDR3: TGTGCCAGCAGTTTCCCCAACACCATATATTTT.

The gene calls are TRBV21-1 and TRBJ1-1. TRBV21-1 is deemed a pseudogene. CDR3 length: 15 residues. CDR3 DNA sequence: TGTGCCAGCAGCAAAAGCCCGGTAAAGAACACTGAAGCTTTCTTT. Translating it yields CASSKSPVKNTEAFF.

The rearrangement uses TRBV5-4 and TRBJ2-3; D gene unclear. Trimming removed 4 bases from V and 1 base from J, with 7 bases in between. Germline loops: CDR1 SGHNT, CDR2 YYREEE (reference sequence). This CDR3 comprises 13 residues. CDR3 DNA: TGTGCCAGCAGCCCTACCCGCACAGATACGCAGTATTTT. Translation: CASSPTRTDTQYF.

Comment on this clone: The junction shows a germline mismatch at one end, possibly a read error. The chain uses TRBV19 and TRBJ2-7, with D perhaps matching TRBD1 or TRBD2 (5 bases each). The CDR3 sequence is 14 residues long. Per germline, CDR1 LNHDA and CDR2 SQIVND (reference sequence). CDR3 DNA: TGTGCCAGTAGTAGCATGGGGACGGGCTACCAGCAGTACTTC. It encodes CASSSMGTGYQQYF.

This clone was recorded a few times. The rearrangement links TRBV21-1 to TRBJ1-5; TRBD1 was called by the table and not checked on the DNA. TRBV21-1 is a pseudogene. This CDR3 has 14 residues. CDR3 DNA sequence: TGTGCCAGCAGCAAAGGGACAGGGGATCAGCCCCAGCATTTT. Translation gives CASSKGTGDQPQHF.

The chain is built from TRBV30 and TRBJ1-4; TRBD1 might be the D (5 bases). The V and J ends lost 3 bases and 3 bases respectively, with 14 bases between them. The germline V gene has CDR1 GTSNPN and CDR2 SVGIG (reference sequence). This CDR3 has 15 amino acids. DNA of the CDR3: TGTGCCTGGAGACGTTCGACAGCCTCTAATGAAAAACTGTTTTTT. It codes for CAWRRSTASNEKLFF.

This sequence joins TRBV18 and TRBJ1-2, with TRBD1 matching 12 bases. V was pared by 3 bases and J by 5 bases, with 7 bases of the junction left unmatched. There are 16 residues in the CDR3. CDR1 is KGHSH and CDR2 is LQKENI in the germline V gene. The CDR3 DNA is TGTGCCAGCTCACCCGGGACAGGGGGCCGTAATTATGGCTACACCTTC. Translated, it gives CASSPGTGGRNYGYTF.

V and J are TRBV2 and TRBJ1-1; the match to TRBD1 covers 8 bases. This CDR3 has 17 residues. The trim removed 10 bases at V and 0 bases at J, leaving 16 bases unmatched. The germline V gene has CDR1 SNHLY and CDR2 FYNNEI. CDR3 amino acids: CAIGQGSSLGMNTEAFF. In nucleotides, the CDR3 is TGTGCCATAGGACAGGGCTCGTCACTGGGGATGAACACTGAAGCTTTCTTT.

The chain uses TRBV6-1 and TRBJ2-3; D not resolved. Germline CDR1 is MNHNS and CDR2 is SASEGT. Between the trimmed V and J ends, which lost 2 bases and 5 bases, there was a span of 2 bases. CDR3 length: 11 residues. DNA for the CDR3: TGTGCCAGCAGTGAATTAGATACGCAGTATTTT. Amino acids: CASSELDTQYF.

The chain couples TRBV29-1 to TRBJ1-1; no clear D. Per the germline V gene, CDR1 is SQVTM and CDR2 is ANQGSEA. The V end lost 2 bases, the J end lost 5 bases, and 15 bases lay between the germline ends. The CDR3 has 14 residues. The CDR3 DNA reads as TGCAGCGTTGAATCGGCAGGTAGGGAGACTGAAGCTTTCTTT. It translates to CSVESAGRETEAFF.

The chain recombines TRBV3-1 (or the pseudogene TRBV3-2) with TRBJ2-5, with TRBD1 matching 9 bases. This CDR3 spans 16 amino acids. J gave up 6 bases and V 4 bases, and 12 bases lay outside the gene matches. Germline CDR1 reads LGHDT; CDR2 reads YNNKEL (reference sequence). DNA of the CDR3: TGTGCCAGCAGCCCCTCCGGGACAGGGATTCGGAAGACCCAGTACTTC. As protein: CASSPSGTGIRKTQYF.

V is TRBV30 and J is TRBJ2-7, with D tentatively TRBD1 (6 bases). The CDR3 totals 13 residues. Germline V CDR1 and CDR2: GTSNPN, SVGIG (reference sequence). Trimming removed 2 bases at V and 4 bases at J, with 12 bases between. CDR3 region: CAWSLQGMYEQYF. The CDR3 DNA reads as TGTGCCTGGAGTCTTCAGGGGATGTACGAGCAGTACTTC.

Concerning this clone: Other DNA sequences of this sample code for an identical CDR3. This rearrangement joins TRBV18 to TRBJ1-5, with TRBD1 matching over 8 bases. Germline V gene data show CDR1 as KGHSH and CDR2 as LQKENI. V shed 3 bases and J 6 bases; nucleotides not matched to a gene: 4. This CDR3 region has 14 residues. The CDR3 reads CASSPQGAGQPQHF. CDR3 in DNA: TGTGCCAGCTCACCCCAGGGGGCAGGTCAGCCCCAGCATTTT.

CDR3 bases: TGTGCCAGCAGTAGCTACGCAGGTGAAAGCAATCAGCCCCAGCATTTT. This translates into CASSSYAGESNQPQHF. The chain has TRBV2 and TRBJ1-5, with D uncertain. The CDR3 extends over 16 amino acids. Germline CDR1 and CDR2: SNHLY and FYNNEI. V shed 5 bases and J shed 1 base, with 15 bases lying between them.

The V gene is TRBV30, the J gene TRBJ2-5; 12 nucleotides align to TRBD2. Germline V lookup: CDR1 GTSNPN, CDR2 SVGIG (reference sequence). V lost 2 bases and J lost 5; bases outside the gene matches: 12. This CDR3 comprises 17 residues. CDR3 in DNA: TGTGCCTGGAGTTACTCCCTGACTAGCGGGAGTCATGAGACCCAGTACTTC. Its translation is CAWSYSLTSGSHETQYF.

The V gene is TRBV25-1, the J gene TRBJ2-1; 13 nucleotides line up with TRBD2. Germline values: CDR1 MGHDK, CDR2 SYGVNS. V shed 4 bases, J shed 7 bases, and the junction held 7 bases outside the gene matches. The CDR3 has 16 residues. The CDR3 sequence: CASSVRLAGGLNEQFF. The CDR3 nucleotides are TGTGCCAGCAGTGTCAGACTAGCGGGAGGTTTAAATGAGCAGTTCTTC.

J is TRBJ1-6 and V is TRBV19; D possibly corresponds to TRBD1 (5 bases). The CDR3 is made up of 14 amino acids. Per germline, CDR1 LNHDA and CDR2 SQIVND (reference sequence). V lost 5 bases to trimming and J lost 10 bases, with 15 bases between them. DNA of the CDR3: TGTGCCAGTAGTCTGGGACCGAACGGGTCACCCCTCCACTTT. The encoded protein is CASSLGPNGSPLHF. The complete variable domain, with remaining parts taken from reference TRBV19 and TRBJ1-6, reads DGGITQSPKYLFRKEGQNVTLSCEQNLNHDAMYWYRQDPGQGLRLIYYSQIVNDFQKGDIAEGYSVSREKKESFPLTVTSAQKNPTAFYLCASSLGPNGSPLHFGNGTRLTVT.

The V gene is TRBV3-1 (or the pseudogene TRBV3-2), the J gene TRBJ1-1, with no clear D. V was pared by 1 base and J by 2 bases, with 8 bases between. This CDR3 contains 14 residues. Germline CDR1 reads LGHDT; CDR2 reads YNNKEL (reference sequence). DNA for the CDR3: TGTGCCAGCAGCCAAGCCGTGGTAAACACTGAAGCTTTCTTT. This encodes CASSQAVVNTEAFF.

The rearrangement links TRBV20-1 to TRBJ1-3; D not resolved. Trimming shortened V by 3 bases and J by 8 bases, and 20 bases separated the two germline ends. CDR3 length equals 15 residues. CDR1 is DFQATT, CDR2 SNEGSKA, per germline (reference sequence). As DNA, the CDR3 is TGCAGTGCTAGTTCCGTATGGCCAATGAGGGACACCATATATTTT. Translating gives CSASSVWPMRDTIYF.

This clone appeared a single time. This sequence joins TRBV19 and TRBJ2-2, with D unclear. Germline lookup yields CDR1 LNHDA and CDR2 SQIVND (reference sequence). Trimming removed 6 bases from V and 5 bases from J, with 13 bases in between. The CDR3 is made up of 14 amino acids. This CDR3 is CASRGRSYTGELFF. The CDR3 coding sequence is TGTGCCAGTAGGGGTAGGTCGTATACCGGGGAGCTGTTTTTT.

This chain links TRBV3-1 (or the pseudogene TRBV3-2) with TRBJ1-1; 10 bases map to TRBD1. The CDR3 is 17 residues long. Germline V CDR1 and CDR2: LGHDT, YNNKEL (reference sequence). With 5 bases clipped from V and 1 base from J, the junction kept 10 bases outside the gene matches. The CDR3 region has the DNA TGTGCCAGCAGCAGTTGGACAGGGGGAGTGGGGAACACTGAAGCTTTCTTT. It translates to CASSSWTGGVGNTEAFF.

The chain combines TRBV7-3 with TRBJ1-6; D is undetermined. Germline V gives CDR1 SGHTA, CDR2 FQGTGA. V dropped 5 bases and J dropped 9 bases, with 11 bases sitting between them. The CDR3 covers 13 residues. CDR3 sequence: CASSRLELSPLHF. In nucleotides, the CDR3 is TGTGCCAGCAGCCGATTAGAGCTTTCACCCCTCCACTTT. Together with reference TRBV7-3 and TRBJ1-6, the CDR3 gives the full variable domain: GAGVSQTPSNKVTEKGKYVELRCDPISGHTALYWYRQSLGQGPEFLIYFQGTGAADDSGLPNDRFFAVRPEGSVSTLKIQRTERGDSAVYLCASSRLELSPLHFGNGTRLTVT.

J is TRBJ2-1 and V is TRBV6-4, with D tentatively TRBD1 or TRBD2 (7 bases each). Germline-derived CDR1 and CDR2 are MRHNA and SNTAGT. V lost 6 bases, J lost 7 bases, and 13 bases lay in between. This CDR3 has 13 residues. Written as DNA, the CDR3 is TGTGCCAGCAGCCCGCAGGGGGGGAATGAGCAGTTCTTC. Translated, it gives CASSPQGGNEQFF.

The V gene is TRBV9, the J gene TRBJ2-7, with D perhaps matching TRBD1 (6 bases). CDR1 is SGDLS, CDR2 YYNGEE, per germline. The CDR3 totals 15 residues. V was trimmed by 0 bases and J by 4 bases, leaving 14 bases between them. In nucleotides, the CDR3 is TGTGCCAGCAGCGTAGGTTGGGTGGGGGCATACGAGCAGTACTTC. Protein product: CASSVGWVGAYEQYF. Based on the CDR3 plus reference TRBV9 and TRBJ2-7, the full variable domain is DSGVTQTPKHLITATGQRVTLRCSPRSGDLSVYWYQQSLDQGLQFLIQYYNGEERAKGNILERFSAQQFPDLHSELNLSSLELGDSALYFCASSVGWVGAYEQYFGPGTRLTVT.